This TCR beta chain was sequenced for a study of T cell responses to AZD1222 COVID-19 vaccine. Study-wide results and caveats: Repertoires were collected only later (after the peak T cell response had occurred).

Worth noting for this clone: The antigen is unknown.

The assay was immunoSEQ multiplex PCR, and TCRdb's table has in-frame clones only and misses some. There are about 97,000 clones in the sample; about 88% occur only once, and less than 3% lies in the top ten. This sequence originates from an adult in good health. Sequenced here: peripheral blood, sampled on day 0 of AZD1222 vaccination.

The CDR3 DNA follows: TGCGCCAGCAGCATGGGACAGGGTAAAGGCGAGCAGTACTTC. Translation gives CASSMGQGKGEQYF. The rearrangement uses TRBV5-1 and TRBJ2-7; 9 bases match TRBD1. V was clipped by 4 bases and J by 6 bases; unmatched bases: 8. In germline, CDR1 is SGHRS, CDR2 YFSETQ. The CDR3 contains 14 residues.